Following are 6 T cell receptor beta chains from one sample sequenced in a study of OX40 agonist ivuxolimab in advanced cancers. TCRdb's copy holds only in-frame clones and misses some; the assay was immunoSEQ multiplex PCR. Among 40,000 to 50,000 clones listed, around 80% were seen once. The source was CD4+ or CD8+ T cells sorted from blood, collected in a trial of the OX40 agonist ivuxolimab. These TCRs come from an adult with an advanced solid tumor such as melanoma, head and neck, liver or kidney cancer.

This clone was found once. This chain joins TRBV6-6 and TRBJ2-2; D remains unclear. Germline CDR1 and CDR2: MNHNY and SVGAGI (reference sequence). Deletions cut 8 bases from V and 1 base from J, with 8 bases between. There are 13 residues in the CDR3. The CDR3 region has the DNA TGTGCCAGCTCTAAGCGGAACACCGGGGAGCTGTTTTTT. Translating it yields CASSKRNTGELFF.

The chain carries TRBV28 and TRBJ1-5; 7 bases are a match to TRBD1. There are 14 residues in the CDR3. Germline CDR1 and CDR2: MDHEN and SYDVKM. V was clipped by 10 bases and J by 3 bases; unmatched bases: 9. CDR3: CATRRQGLNQPQHF. The CDR3, as DNA: TGTGCCACCCGAAGACAGGGACTCAATCAGCCCCAGCATTTT.

V is TRBV28 and J is TRBJ2-3; no firm D call. V dropped 10 bases and J dropped 1 base, with 9 bases sitting between them. This CDR3 has 12 residues. Germline CDR1 reads MDHEN; CDR2 reads SYDVKM. The CDR3 DNA sequence: TGTGCCAAAGAACGCCGCACAGATACGCAGTATTTT. Protein sequence: CAKERRTDTQYF.

A remark on this clone: Sequence at one end of the junction differs from germline and may be a read error. The gene calls are TRBV10-3 and TRBJ1-5; 7 nucleotides match TRBD1. Germline V CDR1 and CDR2: ENHRY, SYGVKD. CDR3 length: 16 amino acids. This CDR3 is CAISDSGQFSNQAQHF. The DNA for the CDR3 is TGTGCCATCAGTGACTCGGGACAGTTTAGCAATCAGGCCCAGCATTTT.

This clone was found once. The chain employs TRBV7-2 and TRBJ2-1; 14 bases line up with TRBD2. Germline V CDR1 and CDR2: SGHTA, FQGNSA. The CDR3 consists of 16 residues. J lost 7 bases, V lost 5 bases, and 7 bases had no gene match. This CDR3 is CASSQTTSGRGNEQFF. CDR3 DNA sequence: TGTGCCAGCAGCCAGACGACTAGCGGGAGGGGTAATGAGCAGTTCTTC. The full variable domain, completed using reference TRBV7-2 and TRBJ2-1, is GAGVSQSPSNKVTEKGKDVELRCDPISGHTALYWYRQSLGQGLEFLIYFQGNSAPDKSGLPSDRFSAERTGGSVSTLTIQRTQQEDSAVYLCASSQTTSGRGNEQFFGPGTRLTVL.

The J gene is TRBJ2-1, the V gene TRBV6-5; no firm D call. Deletions cut 5 bases from V and 7 bases from J, with 15 bases between. Per the germline V gene, CDR1 is MNHEY and CDR2 is SVGAGI. This CDR3 spans 14 amino acids. Written as DNA, the CDR3 is TGTGCCAGCAGTCCTCTAGGATCTCGGAATGAGCAGTTCTTC. Protein: CASSPLGSRNEQFF.